This entry describes one T cell receptor beta chain. The antigen is not known. CDR3 size: 13 residues. V lost 3 bases, J lost 8 bases, and 10 bases lay in between. Germline-derived CDR1 and CDR2 are SEHNR and FQNEAQ (reference sequence). The data derive from a study of identifying expanded T cells in peripheral blood. Notes on the study in general: About 1.2 clones differed between technical replicates, versus roughly 17 and 20 over time.

Clones were read by immunoSEQ multiplex PCR, and TCRdb kept only the in-frame ones, dropping some. The table records around 120,000 clones, 70% to 90% of them present only once. The receptor's source is a person between 18 and 70 years old in good health. The sample consisted of blood. This rearrangement joins TRBV7-9 to TRBJ1-4; TRBD1 might be the D (5 bases). DNA for the CDR3: TGTGCCAGCAGCTTCTCAGGGCGGGAAAAACTGTTTTTT. This sequence encodes CASSFSGREKLFF.